Listed below are T cell receptor beta chains from one sample, sequenced in a study of blood T cell repertoires in COVID-19. Sequenced by immunoSEQ multiplex PCR; TCRdb stores in-frame clones only, minus some. This table has about 47,000 clones, approximately 83% appearing once. Sequenced: peripheral blood. The receptors here all came from a man between 65 and 85 years old with active COVID-19. Each CDR3 is given with its conserved first and last residue. A D gene is named only where the DNA matches it firmly. Where a row states a size, it is once, few, many or the class of an expanded clone; other rows omit it.

-	-	TRBJ2-7	TRBV4-1	CASSQGPGGYEQYF	TGCGCCAGCAGCCAAGGGCCCGGAGGGTACGAGCAGTACTTC
few	-	TRBJ1-2	TRBV6-2/TRBV6-3	CASSYSGDGYTF	TGTGCCAGCAGTTACTCAGGGGATGGCTACACCTTC
-	TRBD1	TRBJ1-6	TRBV12-3/TRBV12-4	CASRRQGNSPLHF	TGTGCCAGCCGCCGACAGGGTAATTCACCCCTCCACTTT
once	TRBD1	TRBJ1-1	TRBV18	CASSPAGTGVNTEAFF	TGTGCCAGCTCACCTGCCGGGACAGGGGTCAACACTGAAGCTTTCTTT
-	-	TRBJ1-5	TRBV30	CAWSVGSAGGYQPQHF	TGTGCCTGGAGTGTCGGGTCAGCCGGCGGGTATCAGCCCCAGCATTTT
-	-	TRBJ1-2	TRBV15	CATSRDLAGEDGYTF	TGTGCCACCAGCAGAGATCTGGCAGGGGAAGATGGCTACACCTTC
-	-	TRBJ1-5	TRBV7-2	CASSLGLSNQPQHF	TGTGCCAGCAGCTTGGGGCTTAGCAATCAGCCCCAGCATTTT
-	-	TRBJ2-5	TRBV7-9	CASSPLRGRFQETQYF	TGTGCCAGCAGCCCCCTTAGGGGTAGGTTCCAAGAGACCCAGTACTTC
-	TRBD2	TRBJ2-3	TRBV24-1	CATSEGLAIDTQYF	TGTGCCACCAGTGAGGGACTAGCGATAGATACGCAGTATTTT
-	-	TRBJ1-1	TRBV6-5	CASRETGSAEAFF	TGTGCCAGCAGAGAGACAGGAAGCGCTGAAGCTTTCTTT
-	-	TRBJ1-1	TRBV3-1/TRBV3-2	CASTPAGNTEAFF	TGTGCCAGCACCCCGGCGGGGAACACTGAAGCTTTCTTT
-	TRBD2	TRBJ2-3	TRBV9	CASSLGLAGGLEADTQYF	TGTGCCAGCAGCTTGGGACTAGCGGGGGGGCTCGAGGCAGATACGCAGTATTTT
-	-	TRBJ1-1	TRBV6-4	CASSQGGNTEAFF	TGTGCCAGCAGTCAGGGCGGGAACACTGAAGCTTTCTTT
once	-	TRBJ2-7	TRBV30	CAWGEAAEQYF	TGTGCCTGGGGGGAAGCGGCCGAGCAGTACTTC
-	-	TRBJ1-1	TRBV3-1/TRBV3-2	CASSRGSGTEAFF	TGTGCCAGCAGTAGGGGGTCGGGCACTGAAGCTTTCTTT
-	TRBD1	TRBJ1-2	TRBV5-5	CASSLGQGAIGGYTF	TGTGCCAGCAGCTTGGGACAGGGGGCAATCGGTGGCTACACCTTC
-	-	TRBJ1-1	TRBV7-9	CASSKLVTEAFF	TGTGCCAGCAGCAAACTTGTCACTGAAGCTTTCTTT
-	-	TRBJ2-7	TRBV5-1	CASSLGGPSYEQYF	TGCGCCAGCAGCTTGGGGGGGCCATCCTACGAGCAGTACTTC
-	-	TRBJ2-5	TRBV9	CASSVSAVGRETQYF	TGTGCCAGCAGCGTATCGGCGGTGGGGCGAGAGACCCAGTACTTC
-	TRBD2	TRBJ2-2	TRBV7-2	CASSLVSGGTGGELFF	TGTGCCAGCAGCTTAGTATCGGGGGGAACGGGCGGGGAGCTGTTTTTT
-	-	TRBJ1-3	TRBV4-3	CASSHGPGSGNTIYF	TGCGCCAGCAGCCACGGCCCAGGCTCTGGAAACACCATATATTTT
-	TRBD1	TRBJ1-2	TRBV12-3/TRBV12-4	CASSQAGGVGYTF	TGTGCCAGCAGTCAAGCAGGGGGCGTGGGCTACACCTTC
-	TRBD1	TRBJ2-5	TRBV24-1	CATSGGQGWETQYF	TGTGCCACCAGTGGGGGACAGGGTTGGGAGACCCAGTACTTC
-	TRBD1	TRBJ2-7	TRBV27	CASSLQTRPGTGPYEQYF	TGTGCCAGCAGTTTACAGACCCGACCAGGGACAGGGCCCTACGAGCAGTACTTC
-	-	TRBJ2-7	TRBV7-9	CASSPTKLGTYEQYF	TGTGCCAGCAGCCCTACTAAATTAGGAACCTACGAGCAGTACTTC
few	TRBD1	TRBJ1-4	TRBV5-6	CASSFGQGWDEKLFF	TGTGCCAGCAGCTTTGGACAGGGCTGGGACGAAAAACTGTTTTTT
-	-	TRBJ2-1	TRBV30	CAWSGRVEAEQFF	TGTGCCTGGAGTGGGAGGGTCGAGGCTGAGCAGTTCTTC
-	TRBD1	TRBJ2-7	TRBV9	CASSVGTARDEQYF	TGTGCCAGCAGCGTCGGGACAGCAAGGGACGAGCAGTACTTC
-	TRBD1	TRBJ1-4	TRBV5-6	CALGTGGEKLFF	TGTGCCTTGGGGACAGGCGGTGAAAAACTGTTTTTT
-	-	TRBJ1-5	TRBV7-3	CASSLTRDQPQHF	TGTGCCAGCAGCTTAACCCGAGATCAGCCCCAGCATTTT
-	-	TRBJ1-3	TRBV5-1	CASSSISSTGGNTIYF	TGCGCCAGCAGCTCGATTTCCTCGACAGGCGGAAACACCATATATTTT
once	TRBD1	TRBJ2-3	TRBV5-1	CASSLGSGQSTDTQYF	TGCGCCAGCAGCTTGGGGTCGGGACAGAGCACAGATACGCAGTATTTT
-	TRBD1	TRBJ1-2	TRBV27	CASTLPRTGERGYTF	TGTGCCAGCACCTTACCCCGGACAGGGGAGAGAGGCTACACCTTC
-	TRBD2	TRBJ2-3	TRBV5-6	CASSLSIYPTSDTQYF	TGTGCCAGCAGCTTATCGATTTACCCGACTAGCGATACGCAGTATTTT
few	-	TRBJ2-7	TRBV19	CASGGISYEQYF	TGTGCCAGTGGCGGGATTTCATACGAGCAGTACTTC
few	-	TRBJ1-5	TRBV2	CASSEGRISNQPQHF	TGTGCCAGCAGTGAGGGCCGAATCAGCAATCAGCCCCAGCATTTT
once	TRBD1	TRBJ2-2	TRBV3-1/TRBV3-2	CASSQDFQGAGELFF	TGTGCCAGCAGCCAAGATTTCCAGGGGGCCGGGGAGCTGTTTTTT
-	-	TRBJ1-4	TRBV7-6	CASSLGADINEKLFF	TGTGCCAGCAGCTTAGGGGCGGACATTAATGAAAAACTGTTTTTT
-	-	TRBJ1-5	TRBV7-8	CASSFGRDQPQHF	TGTGCCAGCAGCTTTGGCAGGGATCAGCCCCAGCATTTT
-	-	TRBJ1-5	TRBV6-5	CASSYSGASNQPQHF	TGTGCCAGCAGTTACTCTGGGGCAAGCAATCAGCCCCAGCATTTT